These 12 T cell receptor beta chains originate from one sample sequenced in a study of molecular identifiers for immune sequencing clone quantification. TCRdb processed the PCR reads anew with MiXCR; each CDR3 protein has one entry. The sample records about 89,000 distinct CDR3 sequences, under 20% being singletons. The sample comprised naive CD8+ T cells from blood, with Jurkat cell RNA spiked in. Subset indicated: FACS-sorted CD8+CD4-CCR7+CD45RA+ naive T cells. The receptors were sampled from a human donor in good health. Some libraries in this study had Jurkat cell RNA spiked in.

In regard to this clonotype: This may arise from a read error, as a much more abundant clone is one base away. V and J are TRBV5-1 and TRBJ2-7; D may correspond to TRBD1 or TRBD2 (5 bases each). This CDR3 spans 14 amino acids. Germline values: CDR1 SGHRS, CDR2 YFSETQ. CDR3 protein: CASSPWVGEYEQCF. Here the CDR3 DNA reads TGCGCCAGCAGCCCTTGGGTGGGGGAATACGAGCAGTGCTTC.

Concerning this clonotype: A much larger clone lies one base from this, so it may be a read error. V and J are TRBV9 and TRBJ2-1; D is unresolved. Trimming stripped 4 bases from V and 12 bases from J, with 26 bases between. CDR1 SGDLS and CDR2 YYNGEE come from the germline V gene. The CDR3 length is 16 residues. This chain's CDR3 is CASSPRPGTYYYGQFF. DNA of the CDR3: TGTGCCAGCAGCCCTAGGCCCGGAACTTACTACTATGGGCAGTTCTTC.

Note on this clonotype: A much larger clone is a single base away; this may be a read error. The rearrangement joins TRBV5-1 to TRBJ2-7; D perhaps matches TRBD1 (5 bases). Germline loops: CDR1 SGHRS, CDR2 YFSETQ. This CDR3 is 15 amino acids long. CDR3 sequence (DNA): TGCACCAGCAGCCCAACCTTCCCCCGCGCCCCTACAGGAGCCTTC. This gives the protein CTSSPTFPRAPTGAF. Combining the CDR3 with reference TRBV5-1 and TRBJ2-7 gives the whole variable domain KAGVTQTPRYLIKTRGQQVTLSCSPISGHRSVSWYQQTPGQGLQFLFEYFSETQRNKGNFPGRFSGRQFSNSRSEMNVSTLELGDSALYLCTSSPTFPRAPTGAFGPGTRLTVT.

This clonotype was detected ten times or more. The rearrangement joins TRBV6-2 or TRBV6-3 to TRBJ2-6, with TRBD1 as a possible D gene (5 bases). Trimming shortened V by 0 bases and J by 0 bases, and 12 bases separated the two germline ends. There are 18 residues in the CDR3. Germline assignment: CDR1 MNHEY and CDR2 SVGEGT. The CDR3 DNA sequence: TGTGCCAGCAGTTACTCCCTAACAGGAAGCTCTGGGGCCAACGTCCTGACTTTC. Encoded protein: CASSYSLTGSSGANVLTF.

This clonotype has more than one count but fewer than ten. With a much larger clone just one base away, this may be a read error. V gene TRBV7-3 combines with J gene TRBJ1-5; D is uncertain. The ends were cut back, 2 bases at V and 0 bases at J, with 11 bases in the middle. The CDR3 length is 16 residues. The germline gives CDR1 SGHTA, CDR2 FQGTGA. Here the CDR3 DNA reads TGTGCCAGCAGCTTACGGGTAGTCAATAGCAATCAGCCCCAGCATTTT. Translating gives CASSLRVVNSNQPQHF.

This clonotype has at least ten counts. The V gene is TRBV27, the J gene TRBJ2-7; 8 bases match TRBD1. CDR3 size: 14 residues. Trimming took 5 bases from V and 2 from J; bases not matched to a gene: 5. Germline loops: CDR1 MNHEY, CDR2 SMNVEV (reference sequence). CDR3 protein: CASSLRGLAYEQYF. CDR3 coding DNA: TGTGCCAGCAGTCTCAGGGGGCTCGCCTACGAGCAGTACTTC.

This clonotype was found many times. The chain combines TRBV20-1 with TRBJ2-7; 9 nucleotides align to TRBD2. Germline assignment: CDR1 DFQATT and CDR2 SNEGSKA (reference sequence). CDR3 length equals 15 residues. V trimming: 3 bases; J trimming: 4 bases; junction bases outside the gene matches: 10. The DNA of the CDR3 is TGCAGTGCTAGCTCCGGGACTAGCACCAATTACGAGCAGTACTTC. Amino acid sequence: CSASSGTSTNYEQYF.

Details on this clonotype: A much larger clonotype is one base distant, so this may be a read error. In nucleotides, the CDR3 is TGCAGTGCTAGAGATTTAAATGAGCAGCTCTTC. This codes for CSARDLNEQLF. The J gene is TRBJ2-1, the V gene TRBV20-1; D is unclear. CDR1 DFQATT and CDR2 SNEGSKA come from the germline V gene (reference sequence). This CDR3 has 11 residues.

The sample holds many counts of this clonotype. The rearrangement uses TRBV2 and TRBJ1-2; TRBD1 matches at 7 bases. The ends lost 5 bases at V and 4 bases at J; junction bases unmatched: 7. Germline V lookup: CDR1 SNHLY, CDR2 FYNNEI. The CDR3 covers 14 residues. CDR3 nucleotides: TGTGCCAGCAGTCCCGGGACAGCAGCCTATGGCTACACCTTC. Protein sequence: CASSPGTAAYGYTF.

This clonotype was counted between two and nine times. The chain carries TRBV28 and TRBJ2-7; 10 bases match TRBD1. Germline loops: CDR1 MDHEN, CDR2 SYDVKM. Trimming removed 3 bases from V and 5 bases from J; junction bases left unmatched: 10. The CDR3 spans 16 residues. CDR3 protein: CASSFDRGQGNHEQYF. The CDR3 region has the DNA TGTGCCAGCAGTTTTGACAGGGGGCAGGGAAACCACGAGCAGTACTTC. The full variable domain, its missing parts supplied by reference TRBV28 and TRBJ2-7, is DVKVTQSSRYLVKRTGEKVFLECVQDMDHENMFWYRQDPGLGLRLIYFSYDVKMKEKGDIPEGYSVSREKKERFSLILESASTNQTSMYLCASSFDRGQGNHEQYFGPGTRLTVT.

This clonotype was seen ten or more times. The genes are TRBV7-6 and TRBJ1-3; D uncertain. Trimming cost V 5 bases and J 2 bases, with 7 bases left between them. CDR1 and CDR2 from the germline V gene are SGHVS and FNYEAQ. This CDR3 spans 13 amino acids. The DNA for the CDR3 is TGTGCCAGCAGCACACCCCCTGGAAACACCATATATTTT. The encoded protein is CASSTPPGNTIYF.

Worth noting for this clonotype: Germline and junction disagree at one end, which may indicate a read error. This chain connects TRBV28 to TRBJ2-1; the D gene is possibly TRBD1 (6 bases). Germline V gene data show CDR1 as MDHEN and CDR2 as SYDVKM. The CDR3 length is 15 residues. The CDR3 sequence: CASSLSGVSYSEQFF. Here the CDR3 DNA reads TGTGCCAGCAGTTTATCAGGGGTTTCCTACAGTGAGCAGTTCTTC.